One sample yielded the 14 T cell receptor beta chains listed below, sequenced in a study of blood T cell repertoires in COVID-19. Here immunoSEQ multiplex PCR was the method, and the copy in TCRdb shows in-frame clones only, minus some. Of 65,000 to 90,000 clones detected, approximately 77% appear once; the ten largest clones hold 2% to 2.5%. Specimen: peripheral blood. The receptors originated from a man in his 70s with COVID-19, enrolled during active disease.

A few counts support this clone. Here the CDR3 reads CASSPPSGQGVSEQYF. CDR3 nucleotides: TGTGCCAGCTCACCACCTTCGGGACAGGGCGTCTCCGAGCAGTACTTC. The rearrangement joins TRBV18 to TRBJ2-7; 9 nucleotides line up with TRBD1. CDR1 and CDR2 from the germline V gene are KGHSH and LQKENI. Losses at the gene ends were 0 bases for V and 6 bases for J; bases not matched to a gene: 9. The CDR3 contains 16 residues.

The gene calls are TRBV5-1 and TRBJ2-3; 7 bases match TRBD2. This CDR3 has 15 residues. V lost 4 bases, J lost 3 bases, and 8 bases stayed unmatched. CDR1 and CDR2 (germline): SGHRS, YFSETQ. The CDR3 nucleotides read TGCGCCAGCAGCCTCCTACTAGCGCAAACAGATACGCAGTATTTT. Amino acids: CASSLLLAQTDTQYF.

The gene calls are TRBV18 and TRBJ2-5, with a tentative D call TRBD1 (7 bases). The V gene lost 3 bases and the J gene lost 5 bases, with 13 bases spanning the gap. CDR3 size: 14 residues. Germline V lookup: CDR1 KGHSH, CDR2 LQKENI. CDR3 region: CASSPSRGRETQYF. The CDR3 nucleotides read TGTGCCAGCTCACCGAGCAGGGGGAGGGAGACCCAGTACTTC. Full variable domain (missing parts from reference TRBV18 and TRBJ2-5): NAGVMQNPRHLVRRRGQEARLRCSPMKGHSHVYWYRQLPEEGLKFMVYLQKENIIDESGMPKERFSAEFPKEGPSILRIQQVVRGDSAAYFCASSPSRGRETQYFGPGTRLLVL.

This clone was observed a handful of times. The chain is built from TRBV12-5 and TRBJ2-2, with D unresolved. Trimming shortened V by 6 bases and J by 7 bases, and 6 bases separated the two germline ends. This CDR3 comprises 11 residues. Germline V CDR1 and CDR2: LGHNT, FRNRAP. CDR3 loop: CASGFGGELFF. DNA of the CDR3: TGTGCTAGTGGATTCGGCGGGGAGCTGTTTTTT.

V usage is TRBV5-4 and J usage is TRBJ2-3; tentative D call: TRBD2 (6 bases). The CDR3 is 16 amino acids. V lost 0 bases to trimming and J lost 2 bases, with 13 bases between them. CDR1 is SGHNT, CDR2 YYREEE, per germline (reference sequence). The CDR3 region has the DNA TGTGCCAGCAGCTTGGTTGGTAGCGGAAACACAGATACGCAGTATTTT. It is translated as CASSLVGSGNTDTQYF. Complete variable domain (other parts from reference TRBV5-4 and TRBJ2-3): ETGVTQSPTHLIKTRGQQVTLRCSSQSGHNTVSWYQQALGQGPQFIFQYYREEENGRGNFPPRFSGLQFPNYSSELNVNALELDDSALYLCASSLVGSGNTDTQYFGPGTRLTVL.

This clone was found a few times. The chain has TRBV24-1 and TRBJ1-5; D not certain. The CDR3 has 12 residues. Trimming left V 3 bases short and J 9 bases short, with 8 bases between. Germline values: CDR1 KGHDR, CDR2 SFDVKD. The chain's CDR3 is CATSDPPGPQHF. In DNA, the CDR3 is TGTGCCACCAGTGATCCCCCGGGGCCCCAGCATTTT.

Written as DNA, the CDR3 is TGCGCCAGCAGCCGGACAGTCGGCTCCTACGAGCAGTACTTC. Translated: CASSRTVGSYEQYF. The V gene is TRBV5-1, the J gene TRBJ2-7; possible D gene TRBD1, 6 bases. V was clipped by 4 bases and J by 0 bases, with 11 bases between them. The CDR3 consists of 14 residues. The germline V gene has CDR1 SGHRS and CDR2 YFSETQ.

The V and J genes are TRBV30 and TRBJ1-6, with D possibly matching TRBD1 (6 bases). The germline V gene encodes CDR1 GTSNPN and CDR2 SVGIG (reference sequence). V was pared by 3 bases and J by 5 bases, with 17 bases between. The length of the CDR3 is 16 residues. This CDR3 is CAWSAPGQSHNSPLHF. The DNA for the CDR3 is TGTGCCTGGAGCGCCCCCGGACAGTCCCATAATTCACCCCTCCACTTT.

This chain links TRBV28 with TRBJ2-3, with 7 bases matching TRBD1. With 2 bases clipped from V and 3 bases from J, the junction kept 17 bases outside the gene matches. Germline CDR1 and CDR2: MDHEN and SYDVKM. The CDR3 runs 19 residues. CDR3 in DNA: TGTGCCAGCAGTTTAGTACCAGCTGATCAGGGGGTCGGGACAGATACGCAGTATTTT. This sequence encodes CASSLVPADQGVGTDTQYF.

The sample holds one count of this clone. The V and J genes are TRBV11-2 and TRBJ2-7, with unresolved D. V dropped 1 base and J dropped 2 bases, with 12 bases sitting between them. The CDR3 has 15 amino acids. Germline V lookup: CDR1 SGHAT, CDR2 FQNNGV. The CDR3 DNA follows: TGTGCCAGCAGCTTAGTGCCACAGTTAACCTACGAGCAGTACTTC. It yields the protein CASSLVPQLTYEQYF.

The rearrangement joins TRBV6-2 or TRBV6-3 to TRBJ2-1; the match to TRBD1 covers 8 bases. The CDR3 runs to 14 residues. CDR1 is MNHEY and CDR2 is SVGEGT in the germline V gene. The J segment lost 8 bases and the V segment lost 4 bases, leaving 7 bases of the junction unmatched. For the CDR3, the DNA is TGTGCCAGCAGTTCCCCGACGACAGGGGATGAGCAGTTCTTC. This encodes CASSSPTTGDEQFF.

The V gene is TRBV13, the J gene TRBJ2-4; 8 bases align to TRBD1. Germline V gives CDR1 PRHDT, CDR2 FYEKMQ (reference sequence). This CDR3 is 16 amino acids long. The V segment lost 2 bases and the J segment 9 bases; nucleotides outside the gene matches: 12. The CDR3 nucleotides read TGTGCCAGCAGCTTAACAGGGGGTGGGAGTGTAGGCATTCAGTACTTC. Protein: CASSLTGGGSVGIQYF.

The sample holds one count of this clone. The rearrangement links TRBV19 to TRBJ1-5; TRBD1 matches 9 bases. V lost 9 bases and J lost 5; bases outside the gene matches: 14. Per the germline V gene, CDR1 is LNHDA and CDR2 is SQIVND (reference sequence). The CDR3 sequence is 16 residues long. CDR3 region: CASTISPGQGYQPQHF. DNA for the CDR3: TGTGCCAGCACCATTAGTCCGGGACAGGGCTATCAGCCCCAGCATTTT.

This clone was found a few times. The CDR3 DNA sequence: TGTGCCAGCAGTTACTCGACACTCCCCTCCGGTGAAGCTTTCTTT. The encoded protein is CASSYSTLPSGEAFF. The chain combines TRBV6-5 with TRBJ1-1, with D hard to call. CDR1 and CDR2 from the germline V gene are MNHEY and SVGAGI. The CDR3 has 15 amino acids. The V gene lost 0 bases and the J gene lost 7 bases, with 15 bases spanning the gap.